The rows below give T cell receptor beta chains drawn from one sample of a study of radiotherapy plus CTLA-4 blockade in lung cancer. TCRdb keeps only in-frame clones here, not all; method: immunoSEQ multiplex PCR. The sample lists roughly 92,000 clones; more than 75% were seen once. The sample in question was peripheral blood, obtained from a patient treated with radiotherapy plus ipilimumab. Receptors were obtained from a human donor with non-small cell lung cancer who had a partial response to radiotherapy plus ipilimumab. Each CDR3 is given with its conserved first and last residue. The D gene is left open where the match is weak. Size values are once, few and many counts, or a class for expanded clones, and some rows have none.

size	J	V	D	DNA	CDR3
NA	TRBJ2-5	TRBV6-1	NA	TGTGCCAGCAGTGAAGTCTTTAGCGGACCCCAAGAGACCCAGTACTTC	CASSEVFSGPQETQYF
NA	TRBJ2-3	TRBV19	TRBD1	TGTGCCAGTAGTTTCTCGGACAGGGTGACGGATACGCAGTATTTT	CASSFSDRVTDTQYF
NA	TRBJ1-1	TRBV5-1	TRBD1	TGCGCCAGCAGGGGGACAGGGGCCTCGAGAGGAGCTTTCTTT	CASRGTGASRGAFF
NA	TRBJ2-7	TRBV5-1	NA	TGCGCCAGCAGTAGAGGGGGGGGTTCCTACGAGCAGTACTTC	CASSRGGGSYEQYF
NA	TRBJ2-1	TRBV7-8	TRBD2	TGTGCCAGCAGCGACAAGAGGGGGGCGGGAGGGCCGAATGAGCAGTTCTTC	CASSDKRGAGGPNEQFF
NA	TRBJ2-5	TRBV14	TRBD2	TGTGCCAGCAGCCCTCTGGGGGGGAGGACCCAGTACTTC	CASSPLGGRTQYF
NA	TRBJ1-3	TRBV28	NA	TGTGCCAGCAGTGGGGGCGGCCTCTCTGGAAACACCATATATTTT	CASSGGGLSGNTIYF
NA	TRBJ2-7	TRBV14	NA	TGTGCCAGCAGCCACGGGGTTGAGCAGTACTTC	CASSHGVEQYF
NA	TRBJ1-1	TRBV5-1	NA	TGCGCCAGCAGTTATACGAGTACCATGAACACTGAAGCTTTCTTT	CASSYTSTMNTEAFF
NA	TRBJ1-5	TRBV30	TRBD1	TGTGCCTGGAGTGGGGACAGTAGCAATCAGCCCCAGCATTTT	CAWSGDSSNQPQHF
few	TRBJ1-3	TRBV6-1	NA	TGTGCCGGCAGACTAAACTCTGGAAACACCATATATTTT	CAGRLNSGNTIYF
NA	TRBJ1-2	TRBV15	NA	TGTGCCACCAGCAGCAGATTATCGGCAGGGTATGGCTACACCTTC	CATSSRLSAGYGYTF
NA	TRBJ1-1	TRBV30	NA	TGTGCCTGGGGGGACATCTACACTGAAGCTTTCTTT	CAWGDIYTEAFF
once	TRBJ1-2	TRBV11-2	NA	TGTGCCAGCAGCCGACGGCGGATGGATGGCTACACCTTC	CASSRRRMDGYTF
NA	TRBJ2-3	TRBV28	TRBD2	TGTGCCAGCAGTCAACTCAAAACTAGCGGTTCCACAGATACGCAGTATTTT	CASSQLKTSGSTDTQYF
NA	TRBJ1-1	TRBV6-5	TRBD1	TGTGCCAGCAGGAGAGGGACAGGGGATGACACTTTCTTT	CASRRGTGDDTFF
NA	TRBJ1-5	TRBV5-6	NA	TGTGCCAGCAGCTTGAGACAGTCCGGCAATCAGCCCCAGCATTTT	CASSLRQSGNQPQHF